A selection of T cell receptor beta chains follows, all from one sample in a study of blood T cells in healthy people across ages. MiXCR was run by TCRdb on the 5' RACE reads, yielding one entry per CDR3 protein. The sample comprises over a million distinct CDR3 sequences, about 23% of which are singletons, and approximately 0.79% rests with the top ten. The data were also submitted as part of a second study, on T cells of mothers and their children.

The sequencing input was blood. The origin of the receptors is a girl aged 2 to 9 in good health. Each CDR3 is given with its conserved first and last residue. The D gene is left open where the match is weak. Clone size is stated in some rows and not others, as once, few, many or a class when expanded.

j_call	d_call	v_call	clone_size	cdr3_aa
TRBJ2-3	TRBD2	TRBV20-1	.	CSAREVPLAGALDTQYF
TRBJ1-2	.	TRBV12-3/TRBV12-4	few	CASRQGGGNYGYTF
TRBJ2-1	.	TRBV28	.	CASSSSGAESYNEQFF
.	TRBD2	TRBV27	few	CASGEGSDEQYF
TRBJ1-1	TRBD1	TRBV28	.	CASSATGGNTEAFF
TRBJ1-4	.	TRBV7-9	.	CATMTRNEKLFF
TRBJ2-7	TRBD1	TRBV10-3	.	CAIADRVKAYEQYF
TRBJ2-5	TRBD2	TRBV20-1	.	CSARDRIGLAGLETQYF
TRBJ1-2	.	TRBV20-1	.	CSARDPSPPGIYGYTF
TRBJ2-5	TRBD1	TRBV6-1	few	CASSDRGPEETQYF
TRBJ2-7	.	TRBV11-3	.	CASSLVWGASYEQYF
.	TRBD2	TRBV3-1	few	CASSHLAGGGEQYF
.	.	TRBV25-1	.	CASSEGRAYEQYF
TRBJ2-1	.	TRBV7-2	.	CASSSGFRVNEQFF
TRBJ2-4	.	TRBV12-3/TRBV12-4	.	CASSLGGGVRGYF
TRBJ2-5	.	TRBV6-2/TRBV6-3	.	CASSYGFYGQYF
TRBJ2-1	.	TRBV29-1	.	CSVLGLLSSCNEQFF
TRBJ2-3	TRBD2	TRBV20-1	few	CSAPLAALKGDTQYF
TRBJ1-2	.	TRBV28	few	CASSFNGVQPSYGYTF
TRBJ1-2	.	TRBV29-1	.	CSVAGRYYGYTF
TRBJ2-1	TRBD2	TRBV6-2/TRBV6-3	few	CASRSLAGRNEQFF
.	TRBD2	TRBV12-3/TRBV12-4	.	CASSQTSGLSYEQYF
.	TRBD2	TRBV7-2	few	CASSFSPSGGGYEQYF
TRBJ2-5	.	TRBV11-3	.	CASRDTFQETQYF
TRBJ1-1	.	TRBV10-3	.	CAISESRGATEAFF
TRBJ2-5	.	TRBV29-1	.	CSVGSWIQETQYF
TRBJ1-1	TRBD1	TRBV7-3	.	CATSLIGTVTEAFF
TRBJ1-3	.	TRBV7-2	few	CASSLRSGSGNTIYF
TRBJ2-5	TRBD2	TRBV7-2	.	CASTVPGGGETQYF
TRBJ2-7	TRBD1	TRBV4-3	few	CASSQDGTGGSEQYF
TRBJ1-2	.	TRBV6-1	few	CASSERGTLRGYTF
TRBJ2-5	.	TRBV25-1	few	CASRPNMGVLQETQYF
.	.	TRBV20-1	few	CSARESLNEQFF
TRBJ2-7	TRBD2	TRBV28	.	CASSPHRAGTSGSYEQYF
.	.	TRBV10-3	few	CATAGRGGIGETQYF
TRBJ2-2	.	TRBV2	.	CASTSTRDGELFF
TRBJ2-1	.	TRBV7-3	few	CASSLSGGIDNEQFF
TRBJ2-1	.	TRBV7-3	.	CASSAQGSYNEQFF
TRBJ2-1	.	TRBV4-1	few	CASSQEGDPTNEQFF
TRBJ2-5	.	TRBV11-2	.	CASSLGVLGSQETQYF
TRBJ1-2	.	TRBV28	.	CASSLAPFGYTF
TRBJ2-1	.	TRBV12-3/TRBV12-4	few	CASSSDGGPPAEQFF
TRBJ2-1	.	TRBV20-1	few	CSAPDTAWDNEQFF
TRBJ2-3	.	TRBV29-1	.	CSALLVADTQYF
TRBJ2-7	TRBD2	TRBV4-2	.	CASSQGAGRYGQYF
TRBJ2-3	.	TRBV11-1	few	CASSQAGRSTDTQYF
.	.	TRBV12-3/TRBV12-4	few	CASSRDTTYEQYF
.	.	TRBV20-1	few	CSASRGLKTQYF
TRBJ2-1	.	TRBV12-3/TRBV12-4	.	CAVRWEENNEQFF
TRBJ2-3	.	TRBV4-2	few	CASSQDKGSDTDTQYF
TRBJ1-1	.	TRBV4-1	many	CASSHMNTEAFF
TRBJ1-2	.	TRBV3-1	.	CASSQDLRGNYGYTF
TRBJ2-1	.	TRBV14	.	CASSERVSSYNEQFF
TRBJ2-1	.	TRBV7-8	once	CASSLEVLGSINEQFF
TRBJ2-5	TRBD1	TRBV6-6	.	CASSARTGGGETQYF
TRBJ1-2	TRBD1	TRBV29-1	many	CSVEGQGYGYTF
TRBJ2-5	TRBD1	TRBV6-6	few	CASSYVRDRERETQYF
TRBJ1-5	TRBD1	TRBV28	few	CASRGGQGQPQHF
TRBJ1-6	.	TRBV2	.	CASSGTGQGAPLHF